The source of this T cell receptor (beta chain) is a study of post-analysis software for immune sequencing data. J gave up 6 bases and V 2 bases, and 11 bases lay outside the gene matches. Germline-derived CDR1 and CDR2 are SGHTA and FQGNSA. The CDR3 length is 16 residues. Study-wide results and limits: Several TRBV segments (TRBV5-6, TRBV5-1 and TRBV20-1 among them) occurred more frequently in patients than in controls.

Libraries were made from TCR beta cDNA, and they carried unique molecular identifiers. Each CDR3 protein gets one entry after TCRdb re-called the PCR reads with MiXCR. The sample yields roughly 800,000 distinct CDR3 sequences, 35% to 55% seen once. Details on this clonotype: The antigen is undetermined.

This TCR came from a girl aged 5 to 17 with multiple sclerosis. The V gene is TRBV7-2, the J gene TRBJ2-3; 7 positions match TRBD1. Sequencing used blood. The CDR3 DNA reads TGTGCCAGCAGCTTACTGACAGGGCTATTGGGGGATACGCAGTATTTT. It is translated as CASSLLTGLLGDTQYF.